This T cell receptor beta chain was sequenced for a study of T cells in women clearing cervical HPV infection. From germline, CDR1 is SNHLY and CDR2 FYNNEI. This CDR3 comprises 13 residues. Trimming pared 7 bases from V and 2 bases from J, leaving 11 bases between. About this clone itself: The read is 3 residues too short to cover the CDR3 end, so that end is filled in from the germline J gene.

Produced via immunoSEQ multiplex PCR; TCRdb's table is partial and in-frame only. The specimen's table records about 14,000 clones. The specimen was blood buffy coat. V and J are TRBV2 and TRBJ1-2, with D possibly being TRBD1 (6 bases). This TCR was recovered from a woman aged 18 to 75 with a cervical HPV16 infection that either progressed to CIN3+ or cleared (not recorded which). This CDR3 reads CASIITGNYGYTF. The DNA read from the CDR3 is TGTGCCAGCATCATAACAGGGAACTATGGC.